This T cell receptor (beta chain) was captured by sequencing in a study of OX40 agonist ivuxolimab in advanced cancers. Study summary: Patient treatment consisted of intravenous ivuxolimab administration every 2 weeks at 0.01 to 10 mg/kg. Each dose-escalation patient presented with hepatocellular carcinoma, melanoma, renal cell or head and neck cancer. With a range of roughly 23 to 85, age averaged about 58 years, and 65% to 90% were male.

This table comes from immunoSEQ multiplex PCR, and its TCRdb copy is limited to in-frame clones, with some not included. This table holds over 150,000 clones, 94% found once. Autoimmune disease history or systemic immunosuppression barred patients. The germline V gene encodes CDR1 MNHEY and CDR2 SVGAGI. The CDR3 is 14 amino acids. The germline V and J ends were trimmed by 4 bases and 4 bases, with 13 bases remaining between them. The J gene is TRBJ1-2, the V gene TRBV6-5; D unclear. The material was CD4+ or CD8+ T cells sorted from blood, obtained in a trial of the OX40 agonist ivuxolimab. This clonotype originated in an adult with an advanced solid tumor such as melanoma, head and neck, liver or kidney cancer. The CDR3 sequence is CASSSAASAYGYTF. The CDR3 DNA reads TGTGCCAGCAGTTCGGCAGCTTCGGCCTATGGCTACACCTTC.